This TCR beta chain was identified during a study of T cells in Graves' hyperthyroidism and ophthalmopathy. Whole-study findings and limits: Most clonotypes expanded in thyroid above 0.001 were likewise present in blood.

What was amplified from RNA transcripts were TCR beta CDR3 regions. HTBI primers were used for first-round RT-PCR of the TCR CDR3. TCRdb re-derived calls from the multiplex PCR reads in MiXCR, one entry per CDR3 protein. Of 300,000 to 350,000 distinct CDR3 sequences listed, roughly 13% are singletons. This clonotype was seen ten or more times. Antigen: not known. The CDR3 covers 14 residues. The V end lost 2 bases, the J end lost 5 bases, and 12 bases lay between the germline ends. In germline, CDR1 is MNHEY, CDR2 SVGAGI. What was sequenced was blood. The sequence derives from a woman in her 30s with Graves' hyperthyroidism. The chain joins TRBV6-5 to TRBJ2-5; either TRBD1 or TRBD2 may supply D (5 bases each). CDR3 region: CASSYPGSAETQYF. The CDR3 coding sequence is TGTGCCAGCAGTTACCCAGGGAGCGCGGAGACCCAGTACTTC.